This T cell receptor (beta chain) was captured by sequencing in a study of T cell clonality in common variable immunodeficiency. Study-wide results and caveats: CVID subjects showed higher TCRbeta clonality than healthy controls.

The table came from immunoSEQ multiplex PCR; TCRdb's copy has only in-frame clones and leaves some out. Listed for the sample are around 55,000 clones, none seen a single time. In this sample, this clone turned up many times. Its antigen is not known. Read coverage stops 3 residues before the CDR3 terminus; the germline J gene supplies the remainder. V was pared by 10 bases and J by 3 bases, with 15 bases between. The CDR3 has 14 amino acids. From germline, CDR1 is SNHLY and CDR2 FYNNEI. The sample comprised peripheral blood mononuclear cells. This chain joins TRBV2 and TRBJ2-2; D possibly corresponds to TRBD2 (5 bases). The origin of this receptor is a person aged 18 to 75 in good health. The part of the CDR3 DNA that was read is TGTGCCACTCAGTCACGAGGGTACACCGGGGAG. As protein: CATQSRGYTGE. The whole CDR3 sequence reads CATQSRGYTGELFF.